This entry lists 17 T cell receptor beta chains sequenced from one sample in a study of cytomegalovirus exposure and HLA in healthy donors. The PCR ran on 60 Vbeta and 13 Jbeta primers. Using immunoSEQ multiplex PCR, the repertoire was profiled, and TCRdb retains in-frame clones only, with some absent. The data show over 150,000 clones, 70% to 80% seen once. Sequencing was done on a sample of PBMCs. The receptor set was obtained from a woman aged 25 to 39 in good health and CMV-seronegative.

This sequence joins TRBV21-1 and TRBJ2-7; the table names TRBD2, a call not compared with the DNA. TRBV21-1 has pseudogene status. The CDR3 totals 18 residues. The chain's CDR3 is CASSKVWIQASLSYEQYF. The CDR3 region has the DNA TGTGCCAGCAGCAAAGTGTGGATCCAAGCGTCTCTATCCTACGAGCAGTACTTC.

This sequence joins TRBV7-8 and TRBJ2-7; possibly TRBD2 for D (6 bases). Trimming removed 4 bases at V and 5 bases at J, with 21 bases between. This CDR3 region has 16 residues. In germline, CDR1 is SGHVS, CDR2 FQNEAQ. The CDR3 region has the DNA TGTGCCAGCAGCTCGACGGGTTGGGACTCCTTGGACGAGCAGTACTTC. Translated: CASSSTGWDSLDEQYF.

This clone was picked up one time. J is TRBJ1-1 and V is TRBV6-1; 8 bases line up with TRBD1. The germline CDR1 and CDR2 sequences are MNHNS and SASEGT. The CDR3 sequence is 14 residues long. Losses at the gene ends were 9 bases for V and 1 base for J; bases not matched to a gene: 7. CDR3 DNA sequence: TGTGCCAGTTCCCCGGGGACAGGGAACACTGAAGCTTTCTTT. Its protein is CASSPGTGNTEAFF.

V usage is TRBV2 and J usage is TRBJ1-2, with D possibly TRBD1 on 5 matching bases. Germline CDR1 is SNHLY and CDR2 is FYNNEI. This CDR3 is built from 13 residues. V dropped 5 bases and J dropped 2 bases, with 9 bases sitting between them. CDR3 sequence: CASSTDSNYGYTF. CDR3 nucleotides: TGTGCCAGCAGTACTGACAGCAACTATGGCTACACCTTC.

V is TRBV2 and J is TRBJ2-3, with D perhaps TRBD2 (6 bases). The length of the CDR3 is 16 residues. Germline V gene data show CDR1 as SNHLY and CDR2 as FYNNEI. Trimming stripped 4 bases from V and 0 bases from J, with 14 bases between. The CDR3 reads CASSARGGESTDTQYF. DNA for the CDR3: TGTGCCAGCAGTGCGCGGGGCGGGGAAAGCACAGATACGCAGTATTTT.

This clone qualifies as medium-sized (0.01 to 0.1%). One junction end disagrees with the germline gene, perhaps due to a read error. V gene TRBV11-2 combines with J gene TRBJ2-7; 7 positions agree with TRBD1. The CDR3 contains 16 residues. Germline CDR1 SGHAT, CDR2 FQNNGV. CDR3 loop: CASSFLAGQASDEQYF. CDR3 DNA sequence: TGTGCCAGCAGCTTTCTCGCCGGACAGGCCTCCGACGAGCAGTACTTC.

With respect to this clone: Germline is not matched at one junction end, which may reflect a read error. V gene TRBV7-9 combines with J gene TRBJ2-7; 9 nucleotides line up with TRBD2. Germline values: CDR1 SEHNR, CDR2 FQNEAQ (reference sequence). This CDR3 is 17 amino acids long. CDR3 in DNA: TGTTCCAGCAGCCAACTTCCTAGCGGGGTAAAGTACTACGAGCAGTACTTC. This encodes CSSSQLPSGVKYYEQYF.

This clone was counted a single time. The V and J genes are TRBV28 and TRBJ2-7, with TRBD2 identical over 9 bases. The CDR3 consists of 14 residues. Trimming took 3 bases from V and 6 from J; bases not matched to a gene: 6. The germline V gene encodes CDR1 MDHEN and CDR2 SYDVKM. This CDR3 is CASSLVAGAGEQYF. Here the CDR3 DNA reads TGTGCCAGCAGTTTGGTAGCGGGAGCGGGCGAGCAGTACTTC.

The chain uses TRBV5-6 and TRBJ2-1; 7 nucleotides match TRBD2. V shed 1 base, J shed 6 bases, and the junction held 7 bases outside the gene matches. The length of the CDR3 is 15 residues. From germline, CDR1 is SGHDT and CDR2 YYEEEE. For the CDR3, the DNA is TGTGCCAGCAGCTTGATGGCTAGCGGTCTCAATGAGCAGTTCTTC. As protein: CASSLMASGLNEQFF.

This chain links TRBV19 with TRBJ2-5, with 7 bases identical to TRBD2. Germline CDR1 is LNHDA and CDR2 is SQIVND (reference sequence). Trimming took 7 bases from V and 3 from J; bases not matched to a gene: 11. The CDR3 totals 15 residues. CDR3 coding DNA: TGTGCCAGTAAGACTAGCAGCTTAAAGGAAGAGACCCAGTACTTC. Amino acid sequence: CASKTSSLKEETQYF.

This clone was counted only a few times. V is TRBV5-4 and J is TRBJ1-1; D gene uncertain. Per germline, CDR1 SGHNT and CDR2 YYREEE (reference sequence). CDR3 length: 13 amino acids. Deletions cut 2 bases from V and 7 bases from J, with 12 bases between. CDR3 sequence: CASSFFGEVEAFF. As DNA, the CDR3 is TGTGCCAGCAGCTTTTTCGGTGAAGTTGAAGCTTTCTTT.

CDR3 loop: CASSDILGSGEKLFF. As DNA, the CDR3 is TGTGCCAGCAGTGATATACTAGGGTCGGGTGAAAAACTGTTTTTT. V usage is TRBV25-1 and J usage is TRBJ1-4; D not resolved. Germline V lookup: CDR1 MGHDK, CDR2 SYGVNS. The CDR3 consists of 15 residues. The ends were cut back, 3 bases at V and 7 bases at J, with 15 bases in the middle.

This chain joins TRBV4-2 and TRBJ2-1; 8 bases fit TRBD2. The CDR3 spans 15 residues. After removal of 6 bases from V and 0 bases from J, the junction contained 4 bases not matched to a gene. CDR1 and CDR2 from the germline V gene are LGHNA and YNFKEQ. The CDR3 loop reads CASRRSGGSYNEQFF. DNA for the CDR3: TGTGCCAGCAGACGCAGCGGGGGCTCCTACAATGAGCAGTTCTTC.

The J gene is TRBJ1-2, the V gene TRBV18; D gene ambiguous. Germline-derived CDR1 and CDR2 are KGHSH and LQKENI. Between the trimmed V and J ends, which lost 3 bases and 8 bases, there was a span of 13 bases. CDR3 length equals 13 residues. CDR3 sequence: CASSPAGLNGYTF. The CDR3 DNA reads TGTGCCAGCTCACCGGCAGGACTCAACGGCTACACCTTC.

The V call is TRBV5-1, the J call TRBJ2-7; 7 bases are a match to TRBD2. Trimming cost V 0 bases and J 6 bases; bases outside gene matches: 3. Germline CDR1 SGHRS, CDR2 YFSETQ. The CDR3 totals 13 residues. The CDR3 DNA reads as TGCGCCAGCAGCTTGGGGGCGGGAGCCGAGCAGTACTTC. This sequence encodes CASSLGAGAEQYF.

This chain uses TRBV5-1 with TRBJ2-2; 8 nucleotides line up with TRBD1. V was clipped by 4 bases and J by 5 bases; unmatched bases: 4. The CDR3 extends over 14 amino acids. Per germline, CDR1 SGHRS and CDR2 YFSETQ. This chain's CDR3 is CASSPGQGTGELFF. The CDR3 DNA reads as TGCGCCAGCAGCCCAGGACAGGGAACCGGGGAGCTGTTTTTT.

This sequence joins TRBV13 and TRBJ2-7; D is undetermined. The CDR3 runs to 14 residues. V was clipped by 5 bases and J by 0 bases, with 11 bases between them. CDR1 PRHDT and CDR2 FYEKMQ come from the germline V gene (reference sequence). The CDR3 DNA follows: TGTGCCAGCAGCAGAGGTCCCCTCTCCTACGAGCAGTACTTC. It translates to CASSRGPLSYEQYF.